A selection of T cell receptor beta chains follows, all from one sample in a study of CD4+ T cells in melanoma. This table comes from immunoSEQ multiplex PCR, and its TCRdb copy is limited to in-frame clones, with some not included. This table has some 120,000 clones, approximately 90% appearing once. The sample taken for sequencing was peripheral blood. These receptors were taken from a human donor with melanoma. Each CDR3 is given with its conserved first and last residue. The D gene is left open where the match is weak. Expanded clones get a size class; other rows say once, few or many, or leave the size out.

abundance,v_gene,j_gene,d_gene,CDR3nt,CDR3aa
few,TRBV18,TRBJ2-2,-,TGTGCCAGCTCAGCTATTCGGGACGGGGAGCTGTTTTTT,CASSAIRDGELFF
-,TRBV18,TRBJ2-4,TRBD1,TGTGCCAGCTCAGTCCGGGACAGGGAGGCCATTCAGTACTTC,CASSVRDREAIQYF
-,TRBV7-2,TRBJ1-6,TRBD1,TGTGCCAGCAGGGGACAGAGCTCCTATAATTCACCCCTCCACTTT,CASRGQSSYNSPLHF
-,TRBV11-1,TRBJ2-7,-,TGTGCCAGCAGCTCGGGGGATGGGGGTCTATTTGGTTACGAGCAGTACTTC,CASSSGDGGLFGYEQYF
-,TRBV28,TRBJ2-7,-,TGTGCCTCCCGTAGGCAAAGCTCCTACGAGCAGTACTTC,CASRRQSSYEQYF
once,TRBV4-2,TRBJ2-1,-,TGTGCCAGCAGCCAACTAGTCAATGAGCAGTTCTTC,CASSQLVNEQFF
-,TRBV28,TRBJ1-4,-,TGTGCCAGCGTGGGGGGCTATGAAAAACTGTTTTTT,CASVGGYEKLFF
-,TRBV7-3,TRBJ2-3,TRBD2,TGTGCCAGCAGCTTCGGACTAGCGGTTAGCACAGATACGCAGTATTTT,CASSFGLAVSTDTQYF
-,TRBV4-3,TRBJ2-5,TRBD2,TGCGCCAGCAGCCGCTCGGGGGGGGGAGCTGAGGAGACCCAGTACTTC,CASSRSGGGAEETQYF
-,TRBV7-2,TRBJ2-5,-,TGTGCCAGCAGCTCCACAGGGATAGGGACCCAGTACTTC,CASSSTGIGTQYF
-,TRBV19,TRBJ2-2,TRBD2,TGTGCCAGTAGTATACGTCTAGCGGTGAACACCGGGGAGCTGTTTTTT,CASSIRLAVNTGELFF
-,TRBV15,TRBJ1-2,TRBD1,TGTGCCACCAGTCGAAACAGGGGGATCCACTATGGCTACACCTTC,CATSRNRGIHYGYTF
-,TRBV14,TRBJ2-1,-,TGTGCCAGCAGCAGCGGATACTCCTACAATGAGCAGTTCTTC,CASSSGYSYNEQFF
-,TRBV4-2,TRBJ2-2,-,TGTGCCAGCAGCCAAGGGTCGGGGGACACCGGGGAGCTGTTTTTT,CASSQGSGDTGELFF
-,TRBV7-2,TRBJ2-2,-,TGTGCCAGCAGCATCAGAGGCGGAGCAAACACCGGGGAGCTGTTTTTT,CASSIRGGANTGELFF
-,TRBV4-1,TRBJ2-3,TRBD2,TGCGCCGCCCGAGGTACACTAGCGGGTGGTGCAGATACGCAGTATTTT,CAARGTLAGGADTQYF
-,TRBV13,TRBJ2-6,-,TGTGCCAGCAGCGACCGGACAGCCCACGGGGCCAACGTCCTGACTTTC,CASSDRTAHGANVLTF
-,TRBV28,TRBJ2-1,TRBD2,TGTGCCAGCAACGAGGGACTAATAAGTGAGCAGTTCTTC,CASNEGLISEQFF
-,TRBV19,TRBJ2-7,-,TGTGCCAGTAGTCCGGACCCCAGCTCCTACGAGCAGTACTTC,CASSPDPSSYEQYF
once,TRBV9,TRBJ2-2,-,TGTGCCAGCAGCTCTCTTCAGGGGACCGGGGAGCTGTTTTTT,CASSSLQGTGELFF
once,TRBV11-2,TRBJ2-7,-,TGTGCCAGCAGCCCCGGAATCTACGAGCAGTACTTC,CASSPGIYEQYF
-,TRBV2,TRBJ2-1,TRBD2,TGTGCCAGCAGTGAAGAGGTGGGACTAGCGGGAGGAAGCTCCTACAATGAGCAGTTCTTC,CASSEEVGLAGGSSYNEQFF
-,TRBV11-2,TRBJ1-2,-,TGTGCCAGCAGCCTACTAGCCACAATCTATGGCTACACCTTC,CASSLLATIYGYTF
-,TRBV5-5,TRBJ2-1,-,TGTGCCAGCAGCTTGAGGAGCTGGGGAGGAGATGAGCAGTTCTTC,CASSLRSWGGDEQFF
-,TRBV18,TRBJ2-1,-,TGTGCCAGCTCACCCGGATTTGGACAGGGAGGCAGCGGGAGATCCTACAATGAGCAGTTCTTC,CASSPGFGQGGSGRSYNEQFF
-,TRBV19,TRBJ2-6,TRBD2,TGTGCCAGTACCTATCTAGCGGGAACCTCTGGGGCCAACGTCCTGACTTTC,CASTYLAGTSGANVLTF
-,TRBV7-2,TRBJ2-2,TRBD1,TGTGCCAGCGGGGGACAGGGGACCACCGGGGAGCTGTTTTTT,CASGGQGTTGELFF
-,TRBV11-2,TRBJ2-7,TRBD2,TGTGCCAGCAGCTCGCTAGCGGGGGGATACGAGCAGTACTTC,CASSSLAGGYEQYF
-,TRBV5-5,TRBJ1-6,TRBD1,TGTGCCAGCAGCTTTAGACAGGGTGACAATTCACCCCTCCACTTT,CASSFRQGDNSPLHF
-,TRBV7-3,TRBJ2-2,TRBD1,TGTGCCAGCAGCTTGGGACAGGGCACCGGGGAGCTGTTTTTT,CASSLGQGTGELFF
-,TRBV7-9,TRBJ2-3,-,TGTGCCAGCAGCGTGAGCCGGGAGACAGATACGCAGTATTTT,CASSVSRETDTQYF
-,TRBV27,TRBJ1-2,-,TGTGCCAGCAGTTCAATTTCGGGCGGTGCTAACTATGGCTACACCTTC,CASSSISGGANYGYTF
-,TRBV14,TRBJ1-1,-,TGTGCCAGCAGCCAAGTAAGGGGTGTCAACACTGAAGCTTTCTTT,CASSQVRGVNTEAFF
-,TRBV5-1,TRBJ2-1,-,TGCGCCAGCAGCTTGGGCCGGTCCCTGGGGTACAATGAGCAGTTCTTC,CASSLGRSLGYNEQFF
-,TRBV27,TRBJ1-1,-,TGTGCCAGCAGTTTATCTTTACAGGGCGGCAGAACTTTCTTT,CASSLSLQGGRTFF
-,TRBV2,TRBJ2-3,TRBD2,TGTGCCAGCAGGTCTAGCGGGGGGCCCACAGATACGCAGTATTTT,CASRSSGGPTDTQYF
-,TRBV5-1,TRBJ2-7,TRBD2,TGCGCCAGCAGCTTTGGACTAGCGGGAGGCCTCTCCTACGAGCAGTACTTC,CASSFGLAGGLSYEQYF
few,TRBV9,TRBJ1-5,-,TGTGCCAGCAGCGGGATCGGGGTGGACCAGCCCCAGCATTTT,CASSGIGVDQPQHF
-,TRBV4-1,TRBJ2-5,-,TGCGCCAGCAGCCACCCGAAAGTAGAGGCAGAGGAGACCCAGTACTTC,CASSHPKVEAEETQYF
-,TRBV7-9,TRBJ2-7,-,TGTGCCAGCAGCACCCACAGGGACGAGCAGTACTTC,CASSTHRDEQYF
-,TRBV6-5,TRBJ1-3,-,TGTGCCAGCAGCCGCACAGCGACAGCCATATATTTT,CASSRTATAIYF
-,TRBV19,TRBJ2-3,TRBD2,TGTGCCAGTAGTATAGATCGGGCTAGCGGAAACACAGATACGCAGTATTTT,CASSIDRASGNTDTQYF